This note documents a single T cell receptor (beta chain) sequence. This sample is part of a study of T cells after yellow fever vaccination. For the study at large: With SMART-Seq v4 Ultra Low Input, the fractions containing low cell numbers were prepared.

As TCR cDNA was made by 5'RACE template switching, a universal primer site and UMIs were added. From the 5' RACE reads, TCRdb called clonotypes with MiXCR, one entry per CDR3 protein. The table includes a few hundred thousand distinct CDR3 sequences, around 6.8% detected once. Germline assignment: CDR1 SQVTM and CDR2 ANQGSEA. The CDR3 extends over 14 amino acids. The ends were cut back, 4 bases at V and 5 bases at J, with 17 bases in the middle. The chain uses TRBV29-1 and TRBJ1-2; possibly TRBD1 for D (5 bases). Here the sequenced sample was PBMCs, taken more than 40 days after the first yellow fever vaccination. This sequence was found in a man aged 18 to 29 who received the YFV17D yellow fever vaccine. CDR3 DNA sequence: TGCAGCGTTGGTGATGACGGGGGTCTTTATGGCTACACCTTC. Translated, it gives CSVGDDGGLYGYTF.